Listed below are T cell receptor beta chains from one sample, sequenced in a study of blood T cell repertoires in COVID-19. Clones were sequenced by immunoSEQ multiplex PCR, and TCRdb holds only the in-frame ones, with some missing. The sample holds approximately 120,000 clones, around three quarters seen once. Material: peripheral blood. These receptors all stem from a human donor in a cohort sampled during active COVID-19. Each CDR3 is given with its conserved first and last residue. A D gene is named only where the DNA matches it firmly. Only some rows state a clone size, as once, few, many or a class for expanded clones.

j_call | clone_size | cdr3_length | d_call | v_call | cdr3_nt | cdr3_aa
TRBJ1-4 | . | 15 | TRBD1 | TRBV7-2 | TGTGCCAGCAGCTTAGGACAGGGAGATGATGAAAAACTGTTTTTT | CASSLGQGDDEKLFF
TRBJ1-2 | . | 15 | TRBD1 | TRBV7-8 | TGTGCCAGCAGCTTACTCCGTGGAGGGGGCCATGGCTACACCTTC | CASSLLRGGGHGYTF
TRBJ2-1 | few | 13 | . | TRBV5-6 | TGTGCCAGCAGCTTGGTGGGGGCCGCGGAGCAGTTCTTC | CASSLVGAAEQFF
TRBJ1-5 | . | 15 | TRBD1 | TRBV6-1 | TGTGCCAGCAGTGAATTGGGGACAGGGCCTCAGCCCCAGCATTTT | CASSELGTGPQPQHF
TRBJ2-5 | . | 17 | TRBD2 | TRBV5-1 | TGCGCCAGCAGCTTGGTCCTCCAGCGGGGGGGCCAAGAGACCCAGTACTTC | CASSLVLQRGGQETQYF
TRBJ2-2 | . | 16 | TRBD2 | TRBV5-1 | TGCGCCAGCAGCTTGAATCGACTAGCGGGGGCCGGGGAGCTGTTTTTT | CASSLNRLAGAGELFF
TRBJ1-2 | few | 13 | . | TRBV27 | TGTGCCAGCAGTTTAGGCCAGAACTATGGCTACACCTTC | CASSLGQNYGYTF
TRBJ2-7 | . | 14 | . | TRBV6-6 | TGTGCCAGCAGTTCCCGGACTACGTCCTACGAGCAGTACTTC | CASSSRTTSYEQYF
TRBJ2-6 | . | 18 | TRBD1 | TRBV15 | TGTGCCACCAGCAGAGTAAAAGGACAGGGTCCTGGGGCCAACGTCCTGACTTTC | CATSRVKGQGPGANVLTF
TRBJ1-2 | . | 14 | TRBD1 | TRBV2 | TGTGCCAGCAGGGGGGCCCGGACAGGATATGGCTACACCTTC | CASRGARTGYGYTF
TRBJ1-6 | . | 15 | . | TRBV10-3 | TGTGCCATCAGTGAGTCGGGAGGGAATAGGTCACCCCTCCACTTT | CAISESGGNRSPLHF
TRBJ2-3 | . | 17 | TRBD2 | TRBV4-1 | TGCGCCAGCAGCCGACCGGCCGGCACTAGCGACACAGATACGCAGTATTTT | CASSRPAGTSDTDTQYF
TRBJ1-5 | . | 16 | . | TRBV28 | TGTGCCAGCCCCCCCGGAGGACAGTCATTTGATCAGCCCCAGCATTTT | CASPPGGQSFDQPQHF
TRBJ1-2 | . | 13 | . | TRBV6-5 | TGTGCCAGCAGTTACCGGACAACTATGGGCTACACCTTC | CASSYRTTMGYTF
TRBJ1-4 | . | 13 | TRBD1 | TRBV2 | TGTGCCAGCAAGGGACAGGGTAGAGAAAAACTGTTTTTT | CASKGQGREKLFF
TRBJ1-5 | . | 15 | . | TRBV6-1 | TGTGCCAGCAGTGAACAGGTTAATAGCAATCAGCCCCAGCATTTT | CASSEQVNSNQPQHF
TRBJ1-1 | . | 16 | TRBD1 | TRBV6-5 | TGTGCCAGCAGGTACCGGGACAGTTTAAGGAACACTGAAGCTTTCTTT | CASRYRDSLRNTEAFF
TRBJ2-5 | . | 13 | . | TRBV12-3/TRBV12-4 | TGTGCCAGCAGTAAGGTAGAGGGAGAGACCCAGTACTTC | CASSKVEGETQYF
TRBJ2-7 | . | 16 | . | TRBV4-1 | TGCGCCAGCAGCTACCTACTTGGGAGTGGTACCTACGAGCAGTACTTC | CASSYLLGSGTYEQYF
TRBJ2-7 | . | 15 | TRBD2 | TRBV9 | TGTGCCAGCAGCGCCGCGGGGGGGAGCTCCTACGAGCAGTACTTC | CASSAAGGSSYEQYF
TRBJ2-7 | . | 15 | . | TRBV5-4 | TGTGCCAGCAGTAGGTTGCTGGGGGGGCCGGTCGAGCAGTACTTC | CASSRLLGGPVEQYF
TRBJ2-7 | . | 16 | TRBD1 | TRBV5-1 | TGCGCCAGCAGCTTGGGGACAGGGACCCTTTCCTACGAGCAGTACTTC | CASSLGTGTLSYEQYF
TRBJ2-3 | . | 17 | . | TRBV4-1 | TGCGCCAGCAGCCAAGACCCGGGAACTTTCGGCACAGATACGCAGTATTTT | CASSQDPGTFGTDTQYF
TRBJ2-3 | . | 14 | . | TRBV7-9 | TGTGCCAGCAGCAATAAACAGGGAACGGATACGCAGTATTTT | CASSNKQGTDTQYF